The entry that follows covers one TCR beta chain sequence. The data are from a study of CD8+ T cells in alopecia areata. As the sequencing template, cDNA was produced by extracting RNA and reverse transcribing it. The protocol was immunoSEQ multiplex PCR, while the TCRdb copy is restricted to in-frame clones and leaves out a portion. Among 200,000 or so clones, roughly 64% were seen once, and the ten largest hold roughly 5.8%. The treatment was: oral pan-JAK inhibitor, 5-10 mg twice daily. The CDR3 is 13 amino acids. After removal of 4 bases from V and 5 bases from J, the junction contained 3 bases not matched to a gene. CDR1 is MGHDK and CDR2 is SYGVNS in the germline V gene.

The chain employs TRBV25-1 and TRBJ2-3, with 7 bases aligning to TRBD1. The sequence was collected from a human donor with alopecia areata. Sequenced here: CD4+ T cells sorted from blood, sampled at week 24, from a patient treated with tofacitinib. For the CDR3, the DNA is TGTGCCAGCAGTGCAGGGGGTCGAGATACGCAGTATTTT. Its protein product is CASSAGGRDTQYF.